This T cell receptor beta chain was documented in a study of blood T cell repertoires in COVID-19. Study at large: The United States, Italy and Spain were the sources of the acute and convalescent COVID-19 samples. PBMCs, B-cell-depleted T cells, or T cells were the source of the cDNA or gDNA that made up the material.

Trimming removed 6 bases at V and 1 base at J, with 21 bases between. Germline V gene data show CDR1 as SEHNR and CDR2 as FQNEAQ (reference sequence). The CDR3 covers 17 residues. Per the authors' pipeline: Estimation of nucleated cell counts relied on the amplification of reference gene primers. Clones were sequenced by immunoSEQ multiplex PCR, and TCRdb holds only the in-frame ones, with some missing. For V, J and clone size, that table is used; D and trimming come from the DNA. The table lists approximately 410,000 clones, just over 85% of them singletons, with around 1.4% in the top ten. This receptor was identified in a woman in her thirties with active or convalescent COVID-19. This chain joins TRBV7-9 and TRBJ1-1; perhaps TRBD1 as D (5 bases). Sample: peripheral blood. CDR3 sequence (DNA): TGTGCCAGCAGGTTGATCAGGGTTATGGGATCGAACACTGAAGCTTTCTTT. Translating it yields CASRLIRVMGSNTEAFF.